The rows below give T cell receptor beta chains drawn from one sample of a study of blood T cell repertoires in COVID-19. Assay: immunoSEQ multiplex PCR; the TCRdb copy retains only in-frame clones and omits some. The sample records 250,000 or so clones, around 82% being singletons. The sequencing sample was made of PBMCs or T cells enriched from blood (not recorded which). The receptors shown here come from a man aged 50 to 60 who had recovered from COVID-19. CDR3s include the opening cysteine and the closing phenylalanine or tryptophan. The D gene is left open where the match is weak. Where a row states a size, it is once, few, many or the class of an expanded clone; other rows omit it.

CASSFLPDNEQFF	TGCGCCAGCAGCTTTCTCCCGGACAATGAGCAGTTCTTC	TRBJ2-1	NA	NA	TRBV5-1
CASSLTGVRLSSYEQYF	TGTGCCAGCAGCTTAACGGGAGTGAGGTTAAGCTCCTACGAGCAGTACTTC	TRBJ2-7	NA	NA	TRBV11-2
CASSALVLALHF	TGTGCCAGCAGCGCACTGGTTCTTGCCCTCCACTTT	TRBJ1-6	NA	NA	TRBV12-3/TRBV12-4
CASRAGQPQETQYF	TGTGCCAGCAGGGCGGGACAGCCTCAAGAGACCCAGTACTTC	TRBJ2-5	NA	NA	TRBV2
CASLVAGTSGYEQYF	TGTGCCAGCCTGGTAGCCGGGACTAGCGGGTACGAGCAGTACTTC	TRBJ2-7	TRBD2	NA	TRBV6-6
CASSLTLKASGGRGVVNEQYF	TGCGCCAGCAGCTTGACCCTGAAGGCCAGCGGGGGACGGGGGGTCGTGAACGAGCAGTACTTC	TRBJ2-7	TRBD2	NA	TRBV5-1
CASSVQPGSGPNSPLHF	TGTGCCAGCAGCGTACAACCCGGTAGTGGGCCCAATTCACCCCTCCACTTT	TRBJ1-6	NA	NA	TRBV5-8
CASSFGDRDGETQYF	TGTGCCAGCAGTTTTGGGGACAGGGACGGGGAGACCCAGTACTTC	TRBJ2-5	TRBD1	NA	TRBV28
CAISESSAERDNEQFF	TGTGCCATCAGTGAGTCGAGCGCAGAACGGGACAATGAGCAGTTCTTC	TRBJ2-1	NA	NA	TRBV10-3
CASRHGDRGPDHQETQYF	TGTGCCAGCAGGCATGGGGACAGGGGCCCTGACCACCAAGAGACCCAGTACTTC	TRBJ2-5	TRBD1	once	TRBV28
CASSPGQGAINEQFF	TGTGCCAGCAGCCCGGGACAGGGGGCGATCAATGAGCAGTTCTTC	TRBJ2-1	TRBD1	NA	TRBV2
CASSLTGGGRPGEQFF	TGTGCCAGCAGCTTAACAGGAGGCGGGCGCCCGGGTGAGCAGTTCTTC	TRBJ2-1	NA	NA	TRBV7-3
CASAIAGGTSEQYF	TGTGCCAGCGCAATAGCGGGGGGGACATCCGAGCAGTACTTC	TRBJ2-7	TRBD2	NA	TRBV2
CASSQDVQGAQPQHF	TGCGCCAGCAGCCAAGACGTACAGGGAGCTCAGCCCCAGCATTTT	TRBJ1-5	NA	NA	TRBV4-3
CASRETGGFNQPQHF	TGTGCCAGCAGGGAGACGGGGGGGTTCAATCAGCCCCAGCATTTT	TRBJ1-5	NA	NA	TRBV28
CASSLRGGLSYNEQFF	TGTGCCAGCAGTTTAAGGGGGGGCCTTTCCTACAATGAGCAGTTCTTC	TRBJ2-1	NA	NA	TRBV28
CASSLGQGVNYGYTF	TGCGCCAGCAGCTTGGGACAGGGCGTGAACTATGGCTACACCTTC	TRBJ1-2	TRBD1	NA	TRBV5-1
CASSESATPGNTIYF	TGCGCCAGCAGTGAGTCGGCAACACCTGGAAACACCATATATTTT	TRBJ1-3	NA	NA	TRBV10-2
CASSVGQGWDEQFF	TGCGCCAGCAGTGTTGGACAGGGATGGGATGAGCAGTTCTTC	TRBJ2-1	TRBD1	NA	TRBV5-1
CASSPGQGSSFF	TGCGCCAGCAGCCCGGGACAGGGATCTTCGTTTTTT	TRBJ1-4	TRBD1	NA	TRBV5-1
CASSYRGGEKLFF	TGTGCCAGCAGCTACAGGGGCGGAGAAAAACTGTTTTTT	TRBJ1-4	TRBD1	once	TRBV12-3/TRBV12-4
CASGIDNEQFF	TGTGCTAGTGGTATAGACAATGAGCAGTTCTTC	TRBJ2-1	NA	NA	TRBV12-5
CASSLGREYNEQFF	TGTGCCAGCAGCTTAGGGCGGGAATACAATGAGCAGTTCTTC	TRBJ2-1	NA	NA	TRBV7-2
CARSFRRRSGTFF	TGTGCCAGAAGCTTCCGGAGGAGGTCGGGGACTTTCTTT	TRBJ1-1	NA	NA	TRBV5-3
CASTGQNEKLFF	TGTGCCAGCACCGGACAGAATGAAAAACTGTTTTTT	TRBJ1-4	NA	few	TRBV5-5
CASSLASVGQGGSGYTF	TGTGCCAGCAGCTTAGCTTCTGTGGGACAGGGGGGGTCCGGCTACACCTTC	TRBJ1-2	TRBD1	few	TRBV7-2
CASRPRTDPYEQYF	TGTGCCAGTAGACCTCGGACAGACCCCTACGAGCAGTACTTC	TRBJ2-7	NA	NA	TRBV19
CASSPPTGGQPQHF	TGTGCCAGCTCACCACCGACAGGGGGGCAGCCCCAGCATTTT	TRBJ1-5	TRBD1	NA	TRBV18
CASSPGTGSTYEQYF	TGTGCCAGCTCCCCCGGGACAGGGTCCACCTACGAGCAGTACTTC	TRBJ2-7	TRBD1	NA	TRBV18
CASRYSGGPLSKQYF	TGTGCCAGCAGGTACAGCGGGGGGCCCCTAAGTAAGCAGTATTTT	TRBJ2-3	TRBD2	NA	TRBV27
CASSPGTGGIYEQYF	TGTGCCAGCAGCCCTGGGACAGGGGGCATTTACGAGCAGTACTTC	TRBJ2-7	TRBD1	NA	TRBV3-1/TRBV3-2
CASSTGTSGRRTYEQYF	TGTGCCAGCAGTACCGGGACTAGCGGGAGACGGACCTACGAGCAGTACTTC	TRBJ2-7	TRBD2	NA	TRBV25-1
CASSFASGGTGNIQYF	TGTGCCAGCAGCTTTGCTAGCGGGGGGACGGGTAACATTCAGTACTTC	TRBJ2-4	TRBD2	NA	TRBV5-4
CASSRSSGGTQYF	TGTGCCAGTAGTAGAAGTAGCGGGGGTACGCAGTATTTT	TRBJ2-3	TRBD2	NA	TRBV19
CASSVQGAEGTEAFF	TGTGCCAGCAGCGTCCAGGGGGCTGAAGGGACTGAAGCTTTCTTT	TRBJ1-1	TRBD1	NA	TRBV5-4
CASSQAHRGSTEAFF	TGTGCCAGCAGCCAAGCCCACAGGGGGAGCACTGAAGCTTTCTTT	TRBJ1-1	TRBD1	NA	TRBV3-1/TRBV3-2
CASSPGLAGSPGEQYF	TGTGCCAGCAGCCCAGGACTAGCGGGCTCCCCCGGCGAGCAGTACTTC	TRBJ2-7	TRBD2	NA	TRBV3-1/TRBV3-2
CASSSRDYHIRDTQYF	TGTGCCAGCAGCAGCCGGGACTACCATATAAGGGATACGCAGTATTTT	TRBJ2-3	TRBD2	few	TRBV6-2/TRBV6-3
CASSSGTGRGYTF	TGTGCCAGCAGTTCCGGGACAGGGCGAGGCTACACCTTC	TRBJ1-2	TRBD1	NA	TRBV12-3/TRBV12-4
CASSPRRGWNEKLFF	TGTGCCAGCAGCCCTAGGAGGGGATGGAATGAAAAACTGTTTTTT	TRBJ1-4	NA	NA	TRBV7-9
CASSVGRSSGEQYF	TGTGCCAGCAGCGTAGGGAGGTCGTCGGGGGAGCAGTACTTC	TRBJ2-7	NA	NA	TRBV9
CASSPWDRGVIGKLFF	TGTGCCAGCAGCCCCTGGGACAGGGGGGTCATTGGAAAACTGTTTTTT	TRBJ1-4	TRBD1	NA	TRBV7-6
CASSLRRGGADIQYF	TGTGCCAGCAGCTTACGCCGCGGGGGGGCGGACATTCAGTACTTC	TRBJ2-4	TRBD2	NA	TRBV11-2
CASSPLDTGELFF	TGTGCCAGCAGTCCATTAGATACCGGGGAGCTGTTTTTT	TRBJ2-2	NA	NA	TRBV12-3/TRBV12-4
CASRPGLAMYNEQFF	TGCGCCAGCAGGCCCGGACTAGCGATGTACAATGAGCAGTTCTTC	TRBJ2-1	TRBD2	NA	TRBV10-2
CASSLTRGGSQETQYF	TGTGCCAGCAGTTTAACCAGGGGTGGGAGCCAAGAGACCCAGTACTTC	TRBJ2-5	NA	once	TRBV27
CASSLFWANTEAFF	TGTGCCAGCAGTTTATTCTGGGCTAACACTGAAGCTTTCTTT	TRBJ1-1	NA	once	TRBV27
CASYTGSNTGELFF	TGTGCCAGCTACACAGGTTCGAACACCGGGGAGCTGTTTTTT	TRBJ2-2	NA	NA	TRBV18
CASSPLGQGLGGTEAFF	TGTGCCAGCAGTCCCTTGGGACAGGGATTGGGAGGGACTGAAGCTTTCTTT	TRBJ1-1	TRBD1	NA	TRBV6-6
CASSPFSVGADTQYF	TGTGCCAGCAGCCCATTTTCGGTGGGCGCAGATACGCAGTATTTT	TRBJ2-3	NA	NA	TRBV7-9
CASSLGQGYYNEQFF	TGCGCCAGCAGCTTGGGGCAGGGGTACTACAATGAGCAGTTCTTC	TRBJ2-1	NA	NA	TRBV5-1
CASSLSGYEQYF	TGTGCCAGCAGCCTTAGCGGCTACGAGCAGTACTTC	TRBJ2-7	NA	NA	TRBV13
CASTDRGVPPETQYF	TGTGCCAGCACCGACAGGGGGGTCCCACCAGAGACCCAGTACTTC	TRBJ2-5	TRBD1	once	TRBV11-3
CASSVARGFSGNTIYF	TGTGCCAGCAGCGTAGCTCGGGGGTTCTCTGGAAACACCATATATTTT	TRBJ1-3	NA	NA	TRBV9